Each of the 32 T cell receptor beta chains below was sequenced from the same sample in a study of cytomegalovirus exposure and HLA in healthy donors. The study ran its PCR with 60 Vbeta and 13 Jbeta primers. Using immunoSEQ multiplex PCR, the repertoire was profiled, and TCRdb retains in-frame clones only, with some absent. The sample contains around 140,000 clones, 82% of which appear only once. The specimen was PBMCs. These receptors were collected from a man aged 30-40 years in good health and CMV-seropositive.

The gene calls are TRBV2 and TRBJ2-1; TRBD2 is a possible D gene (7 bases). Germline CDR1 reads SNHLY; CDR2 reads FYNNEI. V shed 6 bases and J shed 0 bases, with 12 bases lying between them. The CDR3 is 15 residues long. The DNA for the CDR3 is TGTGCCAGCAGCCCCGGGGGGCGCTCCTACAATGAGCAGTTCTTC. It encodes CASSPGGRSYNEQFF.

In this sample, this clone turned up a few times. A junction boundary mismatches the germline segment, possibly from a read error. The chain couples TRBV7-7 to TRBJ2-2, with 7 bases fitting TRBD2. Germline loops: CDR1 SSHAT, CDR2 FNYEAQ (reference sequence). The CDR3 totals 14 residues. Written as DNA, the CDR3 is TGTGCTAGCAGCACCGGGACTACGACCGGGGAGCTGTTTTTT. The encoded protein is CASSTGTTTGELFF.

The V and J genes are TRBV6-5 and TRBJ2-2, with 9 bases lining up with TRBD1. Germline V CDR1 and CDR2: MNHEY, SVGAGI. V shed 7 bases and J 5 bases; nucleotides not matched to a gene: 8. CDR3 length: 15 residues. This CDR3 is CASTMDRGRTGELFF. In DNA form, the CDR3 reads TGTGCCAGCACCATGGACAGGGGAAGGACCGGGGAGCTGTTTTTT.

The chain recombines TRBV13 with TRBJ1-2; tentative D call: TRBD1 (5 bases). CDR1 and CDR2 (germline): PRHDT, FYEKMQ (reference sequence). CDR3 length equals 16 residues. The V gene lost 4 bases and the J gene lost 0 bases, with 15 bases spanning the gap. The chain's CDR3 is CASSSFPQGSNYGYTF. The CDR3 nucleotides are TGTGCCAGCAGCTCCTTCCCCCAGGGCTCTAACTATGGCTACACCTTC.

Comment on this clone: Other DNA sequences of this sample code for an identical CDR3. V and J are TRBV7-3 and TRBJ2-2; TRBD2 matches at 10 bases. The germline V gene has CDR1 SGHTA and CDR2 FQGTGA. The junction had 0 bases not matched to a gene; V was cut back by 2 bases and J by 0 bases. This CDR3 comprises 16 residues. Here the CDR3 reads CASSLGTSANTGELFF. The DNA of the CDR3 is TGTGCCAGCAGCTTAGGGACTAGCGCGAACACCGGGGAGCTGTTTTTT. Complete variable domain (other parts from reference TRBV7-3 and TRBJ2-2): GAGVSQTPSNKVTEKGKYVELRCDPISGHTALYWYRQSLGQGPEFLIYFQGTGAADDSGLPNDRFFAVRPEGSVSTLKIQRTERGDSAVYLCASSLGTSANTGELFFGEGSRLTVL.

V and J are TRBV28 and TRBJ2-2, with D perhaps TRBD2 (6 bases). Germline assignment: CDR1 MDHEN and CDR2 SYDVKM. The CDR3 loop spans 14 amino acids. Trimming took 6 bases from V and 0 from J, leaving 8 bases between them. The CDR3 region has the DNA TGTGCCAGCAGGGCGGGATCGAACACCGGGGAGCTGTTTTTT. This translates into CASRAGSNTGELFF.

The chain joins TRBV28 to TRBJ2-5; TRBD2 agrees at 11 bases. The J call may be in error: the DNA end matches TRBJ2-7 better. The CDR3 runs 14 residues. Per the germline V gene, CDR1 is MDHEN and CDR2 is SYDVKM. The CDR3 region has the DNA TGTGCCAGCATACAGGGACTAGCGGATTACGAGCAGTACTTC. Translating gives CASIQGLADYEQYF.

This chain joins TRBV25-1 and TRBJ2-5, with D possibly TRBD2 on 5 matching bases. The CDR3 covers 16 residues. With 4 bases removed from V and 4 bases from J, the gap between germline ends came to 19 bases. Germline lookup yields CDR1 MGHDK and CDR2 SYGVNS. CDR3 amino acids: CASSATARGIRETQYF. DNA of the CDR3: TGTGCCAGCAGTGCCACTGCCCGAGGGATCCGAGAGACCCAGTACTTC.

The chain couples TRBV11-3 to TRBJ2-7; 11 nucleotides align to TRBD2. The V gene's germline CDR1 is SGHNT and CDR2 YENEEA. This CDR3 has 17 residues. V lost 5 bases, J lost 2 bases, and 11 bases stayed unmatched. CDR3 protein: CASSPRRLAGSAYEQYF. The CDR3 DNA reads TGTGCCAGCAGCCCCAGGAGACTAGCGGGATCAGCCTACGAGCAGTACTTC. The complete variable domain, with remaining parts taken from reference TRBV11-3 and TRBJ2-7, reads EAGVVQSPRYKIIEKKQPVAFWCNPISGHNTLYWYLQNLGQGPELLIRYENEEAVDDSQLPKDRFSAERLKGVDSTLKIQPAELGDSAVYLCASSPRRLAGSAYEQYFGPGTRLTVT.

The rearrangement joins TRBV12-1 to TRBJ2-7; the table calls TRBD2, which could not be checked here. TRBV12-1 is labeled a pseudogene. The CDR3 totals 14 residues. CDR3 amino acids: CASSFGGDVYEQYF. The CDR3 DNA is TGTGCCAGCAGCTTTGGCGGGGACGTCTACGAGCAGTACTTC.

This clone turned up a few times. This chain connects TRBV4-1 to TRBJ2-3; 11 nucleotides align to TRBD2. Germline lookup yields CDR1 MGHRA and CDR2 YSYEKL. V shed 3 bases, J shed 4 bases, and the junction held 3 bases outside the gene matches. This CDR3 is built from 15 residues. The CDR3 nucleotides read TGCGCCAGCAGCCATGGACTAGCGGGCGCAGATACGCAGTATTTT. Translating gives CASSHGLAGADTQYF.

This chain connects TRBV7-2 to TRBJ2-1, with 12 bases matching TRBD2. Germline V gene sequence: CDR1 SGHTA, CDR2 FQGNSA. The V and J ends lost 2 bases and 4 bases, in that order; junction bases with no gene match: 12. This CDR3 spans 19 amino acids. CDR3 coding DNA: TGTGCCAGCAGCTTAATCGCGGAGACTAGCGGGAGAATGTACAATGAGCAGTTCTTC. Encoded protein: CASSLIAETSGRMYNEQFF.

The CDR3 DNA follows: TGTGCCAGCAGTGGTGACGGGGAAAACATTCAGTACTTC. This encodes CASSGDGENIQYF. The chain has TRBV2 and TRBJ2-4; a possible D gene is TRBD2 (5 bases). CDR3 length: 13 amino acids. The V gene's germline CDR1 is SNHLY and CDR2 FYNNEI. V lost 4 bases and J 5 bases, leaving 9 bases between the germline ends.

The rearrangement links TRBV28 to TRBJ2-1; D is perhaps TRBD2 (5 bases). The CDR3 consists of 14 residues. Trimming cost V 7 bases and J 2 bases, with 12 bases left between them. Per germline, CDR1 MDHEN and CDR2 SYDVKM. In nucleotides, the CDR3 is TGTGCCAGCAACCTGGAGGTCACCTACAATGAGCAGTTCTTC. Protein: CASNLEVTYNEQFF.

The chain uses TRBV5-1 and TRBJ1-3, with D uncertain. The CDR3 totals 15 residues. Germline CDR1 and CDR2: SGHRS and YFSETQ. V lost 2 bases to trimming and J lost 0 bases, with 9 bases between them. CDR3 bases: TGCGCCAGCAGCTTAAGCCGGAGCTCTGGAAACACCATATATTTT. Residues: CASSLSRSSGNTIYF.

V gene TRBV5-4 combines with J gene TRBJ2-5, with 9 bases matching TRBD2. Near its end, the DNA agrees better with TRBJ2-7, so the J call may be wrong. The germline CDR1 and CDR2 sequences are SGHNT and YYREEE (reference sequence). The CDR3 sequence is 14 residues long. In DNA, the CDR3 is TGTGCCAGCAGCTTGGTAGCGGGAGTTAACGAGCAGTACTTC. Protein sequence: CASSLVAGVNEQYF.

A remark on this clone: The identical CDR3 is also encoded by other nucleotide sequences in the sample. V gene TRBV28 combines with J gene TRBJ1-1, with D possibly matching TRBD1 (6 bases). There are 13 residues in the CDR3. The V gene lost 1 base and the J gene lost 11 bases, with 14 bases spanning the gap. Germline CDR1 and CDR2: MDHEN and SYDVKM. CDR3 sequence (DNA): TGTGCCAGCAGTTTATCGGGGGGCAGCGAGGCTTTCTTT. This gives the protein CASSLSGGSEAFF.

V gene TRBV6-6 combines with J gene TRBJ2-7, with D perhaps matching TRBD1 (5 bases). Trimming took off 6 bases at V and 0 bases at J, with 9 bases between the two ends. This CDR3 spans 13 amino acids. CDR1 MNHNY and CDR2 SVGAGI come from the germline V gene (reference sequence). The CDR3 DNA reads as TGTGCCAGCAGCTCACAGGCCTCCTACGAGCAGTACTTC. Its translation is CASSSQASYEQYF.

The genes are TRBV28 and TRBJ2-2; D is possibly TRBD1 (7 bases). The CDR3 is 15 residues long. Per the germline V gene, CDR1 is MDHEN and CDR2 is SYDVKM. V shed 5 bases and J shed 0 bases, with 10 bases lying between them. Here the CDR3 reads CASSQGGPNTGELFF. The CDR3 coding sequence is TGTGCCAGCAGTCAGGGGGGACCGAACACCGGGGAGCTGTTTTTT.

The chain recombines TRBV5-1 with TRBJ1-4, with 8 bases identical to TRBD1. V gave up 4 bases and J gave up 2 bases; unmatched junction bases: 7. Germline V gives CDR1 SGHRS, CDR2 YFSETQ. CDR3 length equals 16 residues. CDR3 in amino acids: CASSPWTGTTNEKLFF. The DNA for the CDR3 is TGCGCCAGCAGCCCATGGACAGGGACGACTAATGAAAAACTGTTTTTT.

V is TRBV5-4 and J is TRBJ1-2, with TRBD1 as a possible D gene (6 bases). Germline values: CDR1 SGHNT, CDR2 YYREEE (reference sequence). CDR3 length: 14 amino acids. The V end was cut by 5 bases, the J end by 8 bases, with 19 bases between. Here the CDR3 reads CASSFRGGLKGYTF. The CDR3 DNA reads TGTGCCAGCAGTTTCCGGGGGGGGCTCAAGGGCTACACCTTC.

Notes on this clone: Other nucleotide sequences in the sample specify the same CDR3. The rearrangement joins TRBV5-1 to TRBJ2-1, with 8 bases that match TRBD1. Germline loops: CDR1 SGHRS, CDR2 YFSETQ. Trimming removed 0 bases from V and 4 bases from J; junction bases left unmatched: 3. This CDR3 region has 15 residues. Here the CDR3 reads CASSLGQGSYNEQFF. CDR3 DNA sequence: TGCGCCAGCAGCTTGGGACAGGGGTCTTACAATGAGCAGTTCTTC.

The rearrangement links TRBV7-8 to TRBJ1-3; TRBD1 matches 7 bases. V gave up 5 bases and J gave up 0 bases; unmatched junction bases: 10. CDR3 length: 17 amino acids. CDR1 SGHVS and CDR2 FQNEAQ come from the germline V gene. The CDR3 loop is CASSHSRTGSSGNTIYF. In DNA form, the CDR3 reads TGTGCCAGCAGCCACTCCCGGACAGGCTCCTCTGGAAACACCATATATTTT. Variable domain in full (rest from reference TRBV7-8 and TRBJ1-3): GAGVSQSPRYKVAKRGQDVALRCDPISGHVSLFWYQQALGQGPEFLTYFQNEAQLDKSGLPSDRFFAERPEGSVSTLKIQRTQQEDSAVYLCASSHSRTGSSGNTIYFGEGSWLTVV.

This clone was seen only once. The chain combines TRBV7-9 with TRBJ1-4, with a possible D match to TRBD1 (5 bases). Deletions cut 0 bases from V and 8 bases from J, with 16 bases between. Germline CDR1 reads SEHNR; CDR2 reads FQNEAQ (reference sequence). The CDR3 has 16 residues. CDR3 in DNA: TGTGCCAGCAGCTTAGCCAGACAGACACGGGGGGAAAAACTGTTTTTT. Residues: CASSLARQTRGEKLFF. The variable domain in full, completed from reference TRBV7-9 and TRBJ1-4, reads DTGVSQNPRHKITKRGQNVTFRCDPISEHNRLYWYRQTLGQGPEFLTYFQNEAQLEKSRLLSDRFSAERPKGSFSTLEIQRTEQGDSAMYLCASSLARQTRGEKLFFGSGTQLSVL.

The genes are TRBV27 and TRBJ1-2; 8 bases agree with TRBD1. CDR3 length: 15 residues. Losses at the gene ends were 1 base for V and 5 bases for J; bases not matched to a gene: 6. The germline gives CDR1 MNHEY, CDR2 SMNVEV (reference sequence). The CDR3 coding sequence is TGTGCCAGCAGTTTATATCAGGGGGCGGGTTATGGCTACACCTTC. Its translation is CASSLYQGAGYGYTF.

The chain couples TRBV28 to TRBJ2-5, with D possibly TRBD2 on 5 matching bases. Per germline, CDR1 MDHEN and CDR2 SYDVKM. The CDR3 totals 15 residues. The ends were cut back, 3 bases at V and 5 bases at J, with 16 bases in the middle. The CDR3 is CASSLGERLLETQYF. The CDR3, as DNA: TGTGCCAGCAGTTTGGGAGAACGCCTGTTGGAGACCCAGTACTTC.

This CDR3 is CSVVGGNTEAFF. CDR3 sequence (DNA): TGCAGCGTTGTGGGGGGGAACACTGAAGCTTTCTTT. This rearrangement joins TRBV29-1 to TRBJ1-1; a possible D gene is TRBD1 (5 bases). CDR1 and CDR2 (germline): SQVTM, ANQGSEA. Trimming shortened V by 4 bases and J by 1 base, and 7 bases separated the two germline ends. The CDR3 length is 12 residues.

The chain joins TRBV4-2 to TRBJ2-7; 10 bases are a match to TRBD2. Trimming took 0 bases from V and 4 from J; bases not matched to a gene: 6. Germline V CDR1 and CDR2: LGHNA, YNFKEQ. CDR3 size: 16 residues. The CDR3 loop is CASSQEAGLAAYEQYF. Here the CDR3 DNA reads TGTGCCAGCAGCCAAGAGGCCGGACTAGCGGCTTACGAGCAGTACTTC.

V is TRBV6-1 and J is TRBJ1-1; unclear D gene. CDR3 length: 12 residues. The V end was cut by 5 bases, the J end by 5 bases, with 9 bases between. Germline assignment: CDR1 MNHNS and CDR2 SASEGT. CDR3 protein: CASSWANTEAFF. The CDR3 bases are TGTGCCAGCAGTTGGGCAAATACTGAAGCTTTCTTT.

DNA for the CDR3: TGTGCCAGCAGTGATCGGGACAGGTTGAACACTGAAGCTTTCTTT. This gives the protein CASSDRDRLNTEAFF. V gene TRBV6-1 combines with J gene TRBJ1-1; TRBD1 matches 8 bases. The germline V gene encodes CDR1 MNHNS and CDR2 SASEGT. CDR3 length equals 15 residues. Germline trimming cut 3 bases from V and 0 bases from J; bases unmatched to any gene: 3.

This clone was recorded once. The rearrangement links TRBV30 to TRBJ2-5; D gene uncertain. Near its end, the DNA agrees better with TRBJ2-7, so the J call may be wrong. This CDR3 has 13 amino acids. CDR1 is GTSNPN and CDR2 is SVGIG in the germline V gene (reference sequence). The CDR3 region is CAWSIDGDYEQYF. As DNA, the CDR3 is TGTGCCTGGAGTATCGACGGCGACTACGAGCAGTACTTC.

The chain links TRBV10-1 to TRBJ1-5; TRBD1 agrees at 7 bases. CDR3 length equals 15 residues. The germline V gene has CDR1 WNHNN and CDR2 SYGVQD (reference sequence). V lost 2 bases to trimming and J lost 0 bases; unmatched junction nucleotides: 1. CDR3 sequence: CASSEGTDSNQPQHF. CDR3 DNA sequence: TGCGCCAGCAGTGAGGGGACAGATAGCAATCAGCCCCAGCATTTT.